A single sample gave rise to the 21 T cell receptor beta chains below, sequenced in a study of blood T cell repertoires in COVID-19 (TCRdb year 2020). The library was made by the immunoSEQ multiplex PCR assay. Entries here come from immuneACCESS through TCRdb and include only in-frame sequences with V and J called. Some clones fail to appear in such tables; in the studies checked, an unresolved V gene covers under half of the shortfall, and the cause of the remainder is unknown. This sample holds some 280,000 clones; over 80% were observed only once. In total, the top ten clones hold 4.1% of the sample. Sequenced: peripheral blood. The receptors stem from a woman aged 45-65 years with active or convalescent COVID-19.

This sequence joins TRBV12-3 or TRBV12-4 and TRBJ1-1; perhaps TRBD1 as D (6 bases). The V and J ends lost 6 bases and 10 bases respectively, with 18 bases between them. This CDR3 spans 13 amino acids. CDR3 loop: CASSPGGFNTAFF. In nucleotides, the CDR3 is TGTGCCAGCAGCCCTGGGGGCTTTAATACAGCTTTCTTT.

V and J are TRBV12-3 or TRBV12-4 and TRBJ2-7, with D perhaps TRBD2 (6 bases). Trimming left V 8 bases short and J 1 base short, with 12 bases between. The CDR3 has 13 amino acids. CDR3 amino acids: CASRDAGSYEQYF. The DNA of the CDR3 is TGTGCCAGCCGGGACGCGGGATCCTACGAGCAGTACTTC.

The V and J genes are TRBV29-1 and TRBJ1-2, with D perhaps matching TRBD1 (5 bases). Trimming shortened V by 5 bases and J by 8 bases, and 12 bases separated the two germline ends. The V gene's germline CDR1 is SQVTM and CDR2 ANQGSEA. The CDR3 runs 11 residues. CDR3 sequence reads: CSVRTPLGYTF. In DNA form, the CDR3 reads TGCAGCGTTCGGACACCCTTGGGCTACACCTTC.

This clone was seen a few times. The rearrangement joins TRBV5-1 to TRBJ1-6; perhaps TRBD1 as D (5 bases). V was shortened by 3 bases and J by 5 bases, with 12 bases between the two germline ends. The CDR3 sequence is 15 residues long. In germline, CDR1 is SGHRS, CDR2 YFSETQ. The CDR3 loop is CASSSGGRNNSPLHF. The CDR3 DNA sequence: TGCGCCAGCAGCTCGGGGGGACGCAATAATTCACCCCTCCACTTT.

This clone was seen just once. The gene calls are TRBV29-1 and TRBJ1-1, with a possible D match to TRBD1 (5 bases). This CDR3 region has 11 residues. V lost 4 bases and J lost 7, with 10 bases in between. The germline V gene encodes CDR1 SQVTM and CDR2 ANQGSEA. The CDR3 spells CSVVGGIEAFF. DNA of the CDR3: TGCAGCGTTGTCGGGGGAATTGAAGCTTTCTTT.

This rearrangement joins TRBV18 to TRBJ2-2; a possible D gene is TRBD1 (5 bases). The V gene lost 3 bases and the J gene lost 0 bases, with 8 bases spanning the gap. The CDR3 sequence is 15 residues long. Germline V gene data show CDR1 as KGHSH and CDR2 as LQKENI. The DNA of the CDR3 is TGTGCCAGCTCACCTCAACAGGCGAACACCGGGGAGCTGTTTTTT. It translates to CASSPQQANTGELFF.

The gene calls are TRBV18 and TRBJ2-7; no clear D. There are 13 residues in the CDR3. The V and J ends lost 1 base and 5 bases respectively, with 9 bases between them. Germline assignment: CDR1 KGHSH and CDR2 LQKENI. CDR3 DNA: TGTGCCAGCTCACCACAGGCGACTCACGAGCAGTACTTC. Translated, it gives CASSPQATHEQYF.

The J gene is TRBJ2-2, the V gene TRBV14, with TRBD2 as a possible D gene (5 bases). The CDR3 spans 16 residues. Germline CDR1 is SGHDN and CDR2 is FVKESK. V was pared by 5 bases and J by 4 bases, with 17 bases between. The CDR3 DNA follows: TGTGCCAGCAGCGCCATCAGTAGACGGGGCACCGGGGAGCTGTTTTTT. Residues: CASSAISRRGTGELFF.

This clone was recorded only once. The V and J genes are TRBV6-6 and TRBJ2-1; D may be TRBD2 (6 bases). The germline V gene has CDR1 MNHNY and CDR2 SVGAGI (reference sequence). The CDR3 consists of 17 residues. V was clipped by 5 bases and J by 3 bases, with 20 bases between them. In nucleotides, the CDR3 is TGTGCCAGCAGTCGACCCGGGACTTCAGGCCTCTACAATGAGCAGTTCTTC. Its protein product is CASSRPGTSGLYNEQFF.

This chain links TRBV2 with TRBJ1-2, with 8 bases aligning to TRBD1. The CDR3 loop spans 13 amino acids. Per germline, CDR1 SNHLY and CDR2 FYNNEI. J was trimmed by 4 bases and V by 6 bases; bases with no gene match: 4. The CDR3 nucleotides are TGTGCCAGCAGGCAGGGGGCTGTCTATGGCTACACCTTC. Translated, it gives CASRQGAVYGYTF.

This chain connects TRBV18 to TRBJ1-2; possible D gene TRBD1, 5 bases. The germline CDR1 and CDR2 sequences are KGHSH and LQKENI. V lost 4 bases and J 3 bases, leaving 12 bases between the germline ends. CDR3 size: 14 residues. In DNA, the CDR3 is TGTGCCAGCTCACGGGACTTTGGGGACTATGGCTACACCTTC. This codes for CASSRDFGDYGYTF. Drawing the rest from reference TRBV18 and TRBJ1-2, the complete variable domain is NAGVMQNPRHLVRRRGQEARLRCSPMKGHSHVYWYRQLPEEGLKFMVYLQKENIIDESGMPKERFSAEFPKEGPSILRIQQVVRGDSAAYFCASSRDFGDYGYTFGSGTRLTVV.

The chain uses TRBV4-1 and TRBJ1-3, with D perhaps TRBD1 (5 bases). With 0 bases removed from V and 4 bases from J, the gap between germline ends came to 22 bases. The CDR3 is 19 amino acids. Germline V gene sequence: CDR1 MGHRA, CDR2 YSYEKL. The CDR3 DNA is TGCGCCAGCAGCCAAGATCTTGTCTTAGGACAACTGGACGGAAACACCATATATTTT. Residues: CASSQDLVLGQLDGNTIYF.

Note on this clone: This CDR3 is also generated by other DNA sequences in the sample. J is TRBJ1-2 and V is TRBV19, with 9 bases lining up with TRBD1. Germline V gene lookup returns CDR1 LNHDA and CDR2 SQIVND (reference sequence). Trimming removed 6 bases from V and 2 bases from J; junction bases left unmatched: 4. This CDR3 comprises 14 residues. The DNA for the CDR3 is TGTGCCAGTAGCGGACAGGGGACCAACTATGGCTACACCTTC. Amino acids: CASSGQGTNYGYTF.

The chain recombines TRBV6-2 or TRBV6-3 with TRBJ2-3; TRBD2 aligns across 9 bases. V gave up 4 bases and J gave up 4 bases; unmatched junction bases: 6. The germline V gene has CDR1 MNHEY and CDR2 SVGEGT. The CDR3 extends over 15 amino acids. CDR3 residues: CASSLAGEGADTQYF. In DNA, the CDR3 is TGTGCCAGCAGTTTAGCGGGAGAGGGAGCAGATACGCAGTATTTT.

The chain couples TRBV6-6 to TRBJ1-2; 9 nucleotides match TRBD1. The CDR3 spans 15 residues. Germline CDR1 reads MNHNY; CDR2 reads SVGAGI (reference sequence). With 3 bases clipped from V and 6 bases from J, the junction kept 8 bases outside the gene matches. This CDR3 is CASSYLGQGGDGYTF. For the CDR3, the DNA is TGTGCCAGCAGTTATTTGGGACAGGGAGGCGATGGCTACACCTTC.

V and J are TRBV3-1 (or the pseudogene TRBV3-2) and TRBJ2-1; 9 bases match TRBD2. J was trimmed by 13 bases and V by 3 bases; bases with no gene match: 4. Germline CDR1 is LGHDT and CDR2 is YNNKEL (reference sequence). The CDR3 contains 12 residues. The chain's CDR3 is CASSHRLAVQFF. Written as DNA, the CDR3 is TGTGCCAGCAGCCATCGACTAGCGGTCCAGTTCTTC.

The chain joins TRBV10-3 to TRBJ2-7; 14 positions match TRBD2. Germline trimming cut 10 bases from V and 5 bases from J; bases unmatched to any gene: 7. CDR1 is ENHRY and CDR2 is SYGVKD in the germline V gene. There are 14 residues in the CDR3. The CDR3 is CATETSGRGNEQYF. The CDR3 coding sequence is TGTGCCACGGAGACTAGCGGGAGGGGCAACGAGCAGTACTTC.

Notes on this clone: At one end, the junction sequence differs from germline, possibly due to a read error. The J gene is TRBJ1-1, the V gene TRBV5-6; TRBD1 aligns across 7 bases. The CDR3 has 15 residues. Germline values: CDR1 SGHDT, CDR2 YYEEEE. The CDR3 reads CASSAQGSANPEAFF. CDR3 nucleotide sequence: TGTGCCAGCAGCGCACAGGGGTCGGCGAACCCTGAAGCTTTCTTT.

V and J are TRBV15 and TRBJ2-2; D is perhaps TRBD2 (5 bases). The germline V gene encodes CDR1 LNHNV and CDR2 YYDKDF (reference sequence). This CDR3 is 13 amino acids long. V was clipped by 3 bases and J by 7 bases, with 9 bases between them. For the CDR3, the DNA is TGTGCCACCAGCAGGGACTTCCACGGGGAGCTGTTTTTT. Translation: CATSRDFHGELFF.

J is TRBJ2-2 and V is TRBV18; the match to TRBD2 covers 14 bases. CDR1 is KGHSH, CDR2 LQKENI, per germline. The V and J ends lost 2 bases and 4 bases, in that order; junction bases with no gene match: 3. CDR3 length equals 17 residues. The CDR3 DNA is TGTGCCAGCTCACCAGGGACTAGCGGGAGTAGCACCGGGGAGCTGTTTTTT. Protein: CASSPGTSGSSTGELFF.

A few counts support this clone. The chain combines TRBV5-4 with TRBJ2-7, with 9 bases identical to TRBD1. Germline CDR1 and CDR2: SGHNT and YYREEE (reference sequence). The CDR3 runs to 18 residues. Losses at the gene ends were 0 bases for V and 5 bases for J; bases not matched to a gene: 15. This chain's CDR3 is CASSLVAGRHRGPHEQYF. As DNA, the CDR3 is TGTGCCAGCAGCTTGGTAGCTGGCCGGCACAGGGGGCCGCACGAGCAGTACTTC.